The 7 T cell receptor beta chains below come from one sample, sequenced in a study of T cells in localized non-small cell lung cancer. Only in-frame clones appear in the TCRdb table, and some are missing; sequencing was by immunoSEQ multiplex PCR. The sample holds about 40,000 clones; approximately 80% are singletons and the top ten take about 7%. The material sequenced was peripheral blood mononuclear cells, taken before any cancer treatment. These receptor sequences come from a male donor older than 55 with stage II lung adenocarcinoma.

This rearrangement joins TRBV7-2 to TRBJ1-4, with TRBD1 matching over 8 bases. The CDR3 spans 15 residues. Germline V gene data show CDR1 as SGHTA and CDR2 as FQGNSA. V was pared by 5 bases and J by 8 bases, with 10 bases of the junction left unmatched. The CDR3 spells CASSLRPGTGEKLFF. The CDR3 nucleotides read TGTGCCAGCAGCCTCCGTCCCGGGACAGGCGAAAAACTGTTTTTT.

J is TRBJ2-1 and V is TRBV9; 14 bases agree with TRBD2. V lost 4 bases to trimming and J lost 7 bases; unmatched junction nucleotides: 7. Germline CDR1 reads SGDLS; CDR2 reads YYNGEE. The CDR3 has 16 residues. CDR3 sequence (DNA): TGTGCCAGCAGCCCCCGGGGACTAGCGGGAGAAAATGAGCAGTTCTTC. Its protein product is CASSPRGLAGENEQFF.

V usage is TRBV19 and J usage is TRBJ1-5; 7 nucleotides match TRBD1. The germline gives CDR1 LNHDA, CDR2 SQIVND (reference sequence). The CDR3 covers 15 residues. V gave up 8 bases and J gave up 0 bases; unmatched junction bases: 7. The DNA for the CDR3 is TGTGCCAGTCAAGGGACAGCTGATAGCAATCAGCCCCAGCATTTT. Its translation is CASQGTADSNQPQHF.

The chain couples TRBV11-2 to TRBJ1-1; D is uncertain. The V end was cut by 2 bases, the J end by 5 bases, with 9 bases between. This CDR3 has 13 amino acids. The V gene's germline CDR1 is SGHAT and CDR2 FQNNGV. In DNA, the CDR3 is TGTGCCAGCAGCTTACGGGGTTTAACTGAAGCTTTCTTT. Protein sequence: CASSLRGLTEAFF.

This rearrangement joins TRBV5-1 to TRBJ2-3; 12 bases fit TRBD1. The CDR3 sequence is 15 residues long. Germline CDR1 and CDR2: SGHRS and YFSETQ. The V and J ends lost 7 bases and 5 bases, in that order; junction bases with no gene match: 8. The CDR3 is CASGGTGGVEDTQYF. CDR3 nucleotide sequence: TGCGCCAGCGGGGGGACAGGGGGCGTTGAAGATACGCAGTATTTT. Filled out from reference TRBV5-1 and TRBJ2-3, the complete variable domain reads KAGVTQTPRYLIKTRGQQVTLSCSPISGHRSVSWYQQTPGQGLQFLFEYFSETQRNKGNFPGRFSGRQFSNSRSEMNVSTLELGDSALYLCASGGTGGVEDTQYFGPGTRLTVL.

By sample fraction, this clone is medium-sized. V usage is TRBV7-8 and J usage is TRBJ2-1; 9 nucleotides agree with TRBD2. The CDR3 runs to 14 residues. CDR1 and CDR2 (germline): SGHVS, FQNEAQ. V trimming: 3 bases; J trimming: 7 bases; junction bases outside the gene matches: 4. The CDR3 sequence: CASSFAGGRNEQFF. The CDR3 nucleotides read TGTGCCAGCAGCTTTGCGGGAGGGAGGAATGAGCAGTTCTTC.

The chain joins TRBV5-1 to TRBJ2-1, with D uncertain. The V gene lost 4 bases and the J gene lost 6 bases, with 5 bases spanning the gap. In germline, CDR1 is SGHRS, CDR2 YFSETQ. The CDR3 is made up of 11 amino acids. The CDR3 nucleotides read TGCGCCAGCAGCCTACTCAATGAGCAGTTCTTC. This codes for CASSLLNEQFF.